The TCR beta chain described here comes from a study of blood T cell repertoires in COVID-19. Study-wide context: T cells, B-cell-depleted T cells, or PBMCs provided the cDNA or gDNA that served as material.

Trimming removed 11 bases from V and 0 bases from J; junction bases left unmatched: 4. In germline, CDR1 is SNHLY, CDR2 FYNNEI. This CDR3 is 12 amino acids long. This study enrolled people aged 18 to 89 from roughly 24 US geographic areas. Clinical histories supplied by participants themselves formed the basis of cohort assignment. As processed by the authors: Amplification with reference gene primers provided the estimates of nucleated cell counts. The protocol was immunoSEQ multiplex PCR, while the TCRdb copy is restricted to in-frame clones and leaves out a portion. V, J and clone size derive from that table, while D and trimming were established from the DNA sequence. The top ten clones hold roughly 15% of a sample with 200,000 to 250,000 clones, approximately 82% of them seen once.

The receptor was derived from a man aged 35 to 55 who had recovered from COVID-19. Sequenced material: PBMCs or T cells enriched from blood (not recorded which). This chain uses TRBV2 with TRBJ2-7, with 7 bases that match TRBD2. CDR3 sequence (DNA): TGTGCCGGGGGGGGGTACTCCTACGAGCAGTACTTC. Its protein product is CAGGGYSYEQYF.